What follows are 2 T cell receptor beta chains derived from one specimen sequenced in a study of identical twins. TCRdb ran MiXCR on the 5' RACE reads and lists one entry per CDR3 protein. Counted here are 1.5 million or so distinct CDR3 sequences, less than 40% occurring once; the ten biggest clones make up about 0.3%. Sequencing was performed on cord blood. These receptors originate from a newborn girl in good health.

This chain connects TRBV4-2 to TRBJ2-6; 9 nucleotides line up with TRBD1. Germline V gene sequence: CDR1 LGHNA, CDR2 YNFKEQ. The CDR3 length is 16 residues. With V trimmed by 2 bases and J by 4 bases, 3 bases remained unmatched. Here the CDR3 reads CASSQSQGAGANVLTF. CDR3 bases: TGTGCCAGCAGCCAATCACAGGGGGCCGGGGCCAACGTCCTGACTTTC.

The J gene is TRBJ2-3, the V gene TRBV20-1, with 7 bases lining up with TRBD2. Losses at the gene ends were 7 bases for V and 4 bases for J; bases not matched to a gene: 14. Germline CDR1 and CDR2: DFQATT and SNEGSKA (reference sequence). This CDR3 has 15 amino acids. DNA for the CDR3: TGCAGTGGGCCCATAGGGGCGGGAGTTCCAGATACGCAGTATTTT. This encodes CSGPIGAGVPDTQYF.